The source of this TCR beta chain is a study of T cell responses to AZD1222 COVID-19 vaccine. Germline V CDR1 and CDR2: MNHNS, SASEGT. The CDR3 spans 17 residues. V shed 4 bases and J 8 bases; nucleotides not matched to a gene: 10. Clones were read by immunoSEQ multiplex PCR, and TCRdb kept only the in-frame ones, dropping some. The table includes about 140,000 clones, 80% to 95% detected once. This receptor was identified in an adult in good health. The genes are TRBV6-1 and TRBJ1-6; 11 bases agree with TRBD1. The source material was peripheral blood, sampled on day 0 of AZD1222 vaccination. The CDR3 bases are TGTGCCAGCAGTGCTAGAAAACCGGGACAGGGGGATTCACCCCTCCACTTT. This sequence encodes CASSARKPGQGDSPLHF.